This TCR beta chain was observed in a study of PD-1 blockade in classical Hodgkin lymphoma. Every patient relapsed after autologous stem cell transplantation, and brentuximab vedotin exposure varied. About this clone itself: What it recognizes is unknown.

The study, taken as a whole, reports: A significant rise in TCR diversity by C4D1 was seen for CD4+ but not CD8+ cells. With respect to the repertoire differences, their causes, possibly disease activity or prior therapy, remain undefined.

Method: immunoSEQ multiplex PCR; TCRdb's copy keeps in-frame clones and lacks some. This table has tens of thousands of clones, around 90% appearing once. The sequence was obtained from a human donor with classical Hodgkin lymphoma. The sequencing here drew on peripheral blood mononuclear cells (PBMCs), taken at baseline.

The CDR3 nucleotides read TGTGCCAGCAGACCCGGGACAACGGAGATAACTTTCTTT. Its protein is CASRPGTTEITFF. V usage is TRBV7-2 and J usage is TRBJ1-1; a weak D match, TRBD1 (6 bases). The CDR3 totals 13 residues. Germline assignment: CDR1 SGHTA and CDR2 FQGNSA. Trimming removed 6 bases at V and 12 bases at J, with 20 bases between. Drawing the rest from reference TRBV7-2 and TRBJ1-1, the complete variable domain is GAGVSQSPSNKVTEKGKDVELRCDPISGHTALYWYRQSLGQGLEFLIYFQGNSAPDKSGLPSDRFSAERTGGSVSTLTIQRTQQEDSAVYLCASRPGTTEITFFGQGTRLTVV.